Listed below are T cell receptor beta chains from one sample, sequenced in a study of blood T cell repertoires in COVID-19. Data came from immunoSEQ multiplex PCR; TCRdb stores just in-frame clones and leaves some out. The sample comprises some 250,000 clones, about 80% of which are singletons, and over 7.5% rests with the top ten. Sequenced: peripheral blood. These receptors came from a woman aged 80 or over with acute or convalescent COVID-19. CDR3s include the opening cysteine and the closing phenylalanine or tryptophan. Fields, in order: D gene, V gene, clone size, CDR3 protein. The D gene is left open where the match is weak. Expanded clones get a size class; other rows say once, few or many, or leave the size out.

d_gene: TRBD1
v_gene: TRBV5-4
abundance: NA
CDR3aa: CASRRDRGDNSPLHF

d_gene: TRBD2
v_gene: TRBV19
abundance: once
CDR3aa: CASSIVGGAGDTQYF

d_gene: TRBD2
v_gene: TRBV7-6
abundance: NA
CDR3aa: CASSYGTSGSTGELFF

d_gene: NA
v_gene: TRBV3-1/TRBV3-2
abundance: NA
CDR3aa: CASSLDSRYEQYF

d_gene: NA
v_gene: TRBV2
abundance: NA
CDR3aa: CASRGGGYTF

d_gene: NA
v_gene: TRBV7-9
abundance: NA
CDR3aa: CASSLSASGSDTQYF

d_gene: NA
v_gene: TRBV3-1/TRBV3-2
abundance: NA
CDR3aa: CASSQNPNTEAFF

d_gene: TRBD1
v_gene: TRBV10-3
abundance: NA
CDR3aa: CAISRTGDFYEQYF

d_gene: TRBD1
v_gene: TRBV27
abundance: NA
CDR3aa: CASSLLAPQTGAGNTIYF

d_gene: TRBD1
v_gene: TRBV2
abundance: NA
CDR3aa: CASKGQGAPGELFF

d_gene: TRBD1
v_gene: TRBV2
abundance: NA
CDR3aa: CASSEDRGREQYF

d_gene: TRBD1
v_gene: TRBV30
abundance: NA
CDR3aa: CAWCRGQGAQDTQYF

d_gene: NA
v_gene: TRBV12-5
abundance: NA
CDR3aa: CASGLYVGRSYNSPLHF

d_gene: NA
v_gene: TRBV30
abundance: once
CDR3aa: CAWSSGTNSNQPQHF

d_gene: TRBD1
v_gene: TRBV30
abundance: NA
CDR3aa: CAWSSQTRDRGNQPQHF

d_gene: TRBD2
v_gene: TRBV19
abundance: NA
CDR3aa: CASSTYSGSTDTQYF

d_gene: TRBD1
v_gene: TRBV5-4
abundance: NA
CDR3aa: CASSPGQGINQPQHF

d_gene: NA
v_gene: TRBV5-4
abundance: NA
CDR3aa: CASSLGTDLYEQYF

d_gene: NA
v_gene: TRBV5-1
abundance: NA
CDR3aa: CASRPGTTNTGELFF

d_gene: NA
v_gene: TRBV7-3
abundance: NA
CDR3aa: CASSLVPGVRQYF

d_gene: TRBD1
v_gene: TRBV28
abundance: NA
CDR3aa: CASRGDRASPLHF

d_gene: TRBD1
v_gene: TRBV25-1
abundance: once
CDR3aa: CASSPQLGGRKAGNTIYF

d_gene: TRBD1
v_gene: TRBV3-1/TRBV3-2
abundance: NA
CDR3aa: CASSQVETGGGYTF

d_gene: TRBD1
v_gene: TRBV6-5
abundance: few
CDR3aa: CASRTGGFSGYTF

d_gene: TRBD1
v_gene: TRBV3-1/TRBV3-2
abundance: NA
CDR3aa: CASSQDMTGGTYGYTF

d_gene: NA
v_gene: TRBV18
abundance: NA
CDR3aa: CASSPNQSGSSTDTQYF

d_gene: NA
v_gene: TRBV19
abundance: NA
CDR3aa: CASSQGGGRGQPQHF

d_gene: NA
v_gene: TRBV28
abundance: NA
CDR3aa: CATPWAVNTEAFF

d_gene: TRBD2
v_gene: TRBV10-3
abundance: NA
CDR3aa: CAISESGIAGDSYNEQFF

d_gene: NA
v_gene: TRBV7-8
abundance: NA
CDR3aa: CASSLKAGSPHQPQHF

d_gene: NA
v_gene: TRBV7-2
abundance: NA
CDR3aa: CASSGGQRGNTIYF

d_gene: NA
v_gene: TRBV2
abundance: NA
CDR3aa: CASSVGSSGNTIYF

d_gene: NA
v_gene: TRBV28
abundance: NA
CDR3aa: CASSAPSSTGNTIYF